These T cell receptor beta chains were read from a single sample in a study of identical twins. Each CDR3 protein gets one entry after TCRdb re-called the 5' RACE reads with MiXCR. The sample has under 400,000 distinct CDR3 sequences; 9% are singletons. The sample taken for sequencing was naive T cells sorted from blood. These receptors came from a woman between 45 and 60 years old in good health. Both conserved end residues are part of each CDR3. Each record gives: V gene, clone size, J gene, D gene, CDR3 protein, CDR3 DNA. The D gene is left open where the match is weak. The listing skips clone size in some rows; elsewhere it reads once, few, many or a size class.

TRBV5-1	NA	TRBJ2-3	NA	CASSMPSGTGTDTQYF	TGCGCCAGCAGCATGCCCTCCGGGACGGGCACAGATACGCAGTATTTT
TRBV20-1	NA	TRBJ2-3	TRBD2	CSTSDRTDTQYF	TGCAGCACTAGCGACCGCACAGATACGCAGTATTTT
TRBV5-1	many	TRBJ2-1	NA	CASSLKAASVTAGYNEQFF	TGCGCCAGCAGCTTGAAAGCGGCCAGCGTTACCGCTGGCTACAATGAGCAGTTCTTC
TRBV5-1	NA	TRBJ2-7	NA	CASSFGTWDEQYF	TGCGCCAGCAGCTTCGGGACTTGGGACGAGCAGTACTTC
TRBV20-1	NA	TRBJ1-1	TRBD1	CSASQGAGTEAFF	TGCAGTGCTAGCCAGGGGGCCGGCACTGAAGCTTTCTTT
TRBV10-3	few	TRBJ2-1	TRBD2	CAIKVLADADEQFF	TGTGCCATCAAGGTGCTAGCGGACGCGGATGAGCAGTTCTTC
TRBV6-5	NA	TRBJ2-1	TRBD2	CASSYSNLAGVFNEQFF	TGTGCCAGCAGTTACTCGAATCTAGCGGGAGTATTCAATGAGCAGTTCTTC
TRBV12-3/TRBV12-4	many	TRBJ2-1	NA	CASSPLRGWREHNEQFF	TGTGCCAGCAGCCCCCTCAGGGGTTGGCGGGAACACAATGAGCAGTTCTTC
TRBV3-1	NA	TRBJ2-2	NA	CASSQDPNTGELFF	TGTGCCAGCAGCCAAGATCCGAACACCGGGGAGCTGTTTTTT
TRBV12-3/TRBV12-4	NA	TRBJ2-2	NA	CASSIPAVTGELFF	TGTGCCAGCAGTATCCCGGCGGTAACCGGGGAGCTGTTTTTT
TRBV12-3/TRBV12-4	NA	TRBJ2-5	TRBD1	CASSTRRTGGETQYF	TGTGCCAGCAGCACCCGTAGGACAGGGGGGGAGACCCAGTACTTC
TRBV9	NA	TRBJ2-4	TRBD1	CASSPSWGTGATVNIQYF	TGTGCCAGCAGCCCTAGTTGGGGGACAGGGGCCACCGTGAACATTCAGTACTTC
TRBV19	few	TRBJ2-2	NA	CASSIPGELFF	TGTGCCAGTAGTATCCCGGGGGAGCTGTTTTTT
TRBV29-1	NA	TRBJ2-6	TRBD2	CSVDVPGTTGANVLTF	TGCAGCGTTGATGTCCCAGGGACTACTGGGGCCAACGTCCTGACTTTC
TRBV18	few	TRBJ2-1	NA	CASSPLVEGPYNEQFF	TGTGCCAGCTCACCACTCGTCGAGGGCCCTTACAATGAGCAGTTCTTC
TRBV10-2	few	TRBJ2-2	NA	CASKGRGPDTGELFF	TGCGCCAGCAAAGGAAGGGGACCTGACACCGGGGAGCTGTTTTTT
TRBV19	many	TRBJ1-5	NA	CASSSDRSRQPQHF	TGTGCCAGTTCTTCTGACAGGTCTCGACAGCCCCAGCATTTT
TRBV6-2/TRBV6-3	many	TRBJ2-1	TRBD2	CASSYSQAGGNEQFF	TGTGCCAGCAGTTACTCCCAAGCGGGAGGCAATGAGCAGTTCTTC
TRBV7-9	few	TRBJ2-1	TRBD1	CASSFGTGGMEQFF	TGTGCCAGCAGCTTCGGGACAGGGGGGATGGAGCAGTTCTTC
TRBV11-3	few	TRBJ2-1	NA	CASSPLARRAEQFF	TGTGCCAGCAGCCCACTAGCTCGTAGAGCCGAGCAGTTCTTC
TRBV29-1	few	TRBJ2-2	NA	CSVEEGVTGGAGELFF	TGCAGCGTTGAAGAGGGGGTAACAGGCGGAGCCGGGGAGCTGTTTTTT
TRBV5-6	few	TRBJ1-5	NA	CASSSGTISNQPQHF	TGTGCCAGCAGCTCAGGGACAATTAGCAATCAGCCCCAGCATTTT
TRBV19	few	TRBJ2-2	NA	CASSISVPTGELFF	TGTGCCAGTAGTATATCGGTACCCACCGGGGAGCTGTTTTTT
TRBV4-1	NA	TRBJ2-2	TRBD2	CASSHLTSGSTGELFF	TGCGCCAGCAGCCACCTGACTAGCGGGAGCACCGGGGAGCTGTTTTTT
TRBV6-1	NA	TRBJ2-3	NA	CASIQAWAGTDTQYF	TGTGCCAGCATCCAAGCATGGGCCGGCACAGATACGCAGTATTTT
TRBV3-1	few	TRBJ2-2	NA	CASSLQGGAGELFF	TGTGCCAGCAGCCTACAGGGTGGCGCCGGGGAGCTGTTTTTT
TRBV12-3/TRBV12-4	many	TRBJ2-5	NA	CASSLRSSPRRYF	TGTGCCAGCAGTTTAAGGTCCAGCCCGAGGAGGTACTTC
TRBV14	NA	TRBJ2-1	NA	CASSQSLGRGNNEQFF	TGTGCCAGCAGCCAATCTTTAGGCCGAGGGAACAATGAGCAGTTCTTC
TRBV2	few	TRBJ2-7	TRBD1	CASQGADVYGEQYF	TGTGCCAGCCAGGGGGCGGACGTGTATGGGGAGCAGTACTTC
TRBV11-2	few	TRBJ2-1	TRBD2	CASVSGTSGYNEQFF	TGTGCCAGCGTTTCCGGGACTAGCGGCTACAATGAGCAGTTCTTC
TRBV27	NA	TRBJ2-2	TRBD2	CASSSGLTNTGELFF	TGTGCCAGCAGCTCGGGACTAACTAACACCGGGGAGCTGTTTTTT
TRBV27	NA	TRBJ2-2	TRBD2	CASSSHAGLAGGPTGELFF	TGTGCCAGCAGTTCCCACGCGGGACTAGCGGGAGGGCCTACCGGGGAGCTGTTTTTT
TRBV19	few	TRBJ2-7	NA	CASSISGQGNYEQYF	TGTGCCAGTAGTATATCAGGGCAGGGGAACTACGAGCAGTACTTC
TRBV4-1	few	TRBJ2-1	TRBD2	CASSQPRLAGGRYNEQFF	TGCGCCAGCAGCCAACCCCGACTAGCGGGAGGGCGGTACAATGAGCAGTTCTTC
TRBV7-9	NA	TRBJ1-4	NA	CASSQPGDANEKLFF	TGTGCCAGCAGCCAACCCGGGGACGCTAATGAAAAACTGTTTTTT
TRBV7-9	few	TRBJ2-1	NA	CASSSLSGPRNEQFF	TGTGCCAGCAGCTCGTTAAGCGGACCAAGGAATGAGCAGTTCTTC
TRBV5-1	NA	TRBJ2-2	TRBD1	CASSLSRGQANTGELFF	TGCGCCAGCAGCTTGTCCAGGGGGCAGGCGAACACCGGGGAGCTGTTTTTT
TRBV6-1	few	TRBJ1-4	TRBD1	CASGQGKLFF	TGTGCCAGCGGACAGGGGAAACTGTTTTTT
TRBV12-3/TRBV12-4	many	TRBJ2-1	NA	CASSKGQSYNEQFF	TGTGCCAGCAGTAAGGGACAATCCTACAATGAGCAGTTCTTC
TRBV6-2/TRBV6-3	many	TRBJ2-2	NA	CASSSVSDPRFTGELFF	TGTGCCAGCAGTTCCGTCTCAGACCCCCGGTTCACCGGGGAGCTGTTTTTT
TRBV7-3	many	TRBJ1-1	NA	CASSPFGGPTEAFF	TGTGCCAGCAGCCCATTCGGCGGGCCCACTGAAGCTTTCTTT
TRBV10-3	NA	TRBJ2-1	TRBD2	CAISLTSGRAGDEQFF	TGTGCCATCAGCTTGACTAGCGGGAGGGCCGGGGATGAGCAGTTCTTC
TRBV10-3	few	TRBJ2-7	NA	CAISGVAAYEQYF	TGTGCCATCAGCGGTGTAGCAGCCTACGAGCAGTACTTC
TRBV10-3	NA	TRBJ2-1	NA	CAMGAYSGDEQFF	TGTGCCATGGGGGCTTATTCCGGGGATGAGCAGTTCTTC
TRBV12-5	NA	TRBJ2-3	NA	CASGLDSTDTQYF	TGTGCTAGTGGTTTGGACAGCACAGATACGCAGTATTTT
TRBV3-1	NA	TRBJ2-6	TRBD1	CASSPKTTGEVGANVLTF	TGTGCCAGCAGCCCCAAAACGACAGGGGAGGTTGGGGCCAACGTCCTGACTTTC
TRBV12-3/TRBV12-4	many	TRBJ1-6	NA	CASGPNSPLHF	TGTGCCAGCGGACCTAATTCACCCCTCCACTTT
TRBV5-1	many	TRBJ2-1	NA	CASSLTRRPYNEQFF	TGCGCCAGCAGCTTGACTAGAAGGCCCTACAATGAGCAGTTCTTC
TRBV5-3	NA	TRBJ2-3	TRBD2	CARSLAGLSSTDTQYF	TGTGCCAGAAGCTTAGCGGGACTATCAAGCACAGATACGCAGTATTTT